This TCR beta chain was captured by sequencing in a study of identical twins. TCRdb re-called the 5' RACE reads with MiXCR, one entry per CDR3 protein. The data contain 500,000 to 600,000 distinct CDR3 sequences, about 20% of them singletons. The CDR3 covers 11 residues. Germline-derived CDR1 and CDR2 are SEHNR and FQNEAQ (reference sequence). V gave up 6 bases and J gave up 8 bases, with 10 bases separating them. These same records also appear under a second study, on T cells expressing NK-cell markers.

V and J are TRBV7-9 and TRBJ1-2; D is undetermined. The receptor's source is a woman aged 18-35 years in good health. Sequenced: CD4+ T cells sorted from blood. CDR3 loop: CASSSRRGYTF. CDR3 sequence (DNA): TGTGCCAGCAGTTCTAGGAGGGGCTACACCTTC.